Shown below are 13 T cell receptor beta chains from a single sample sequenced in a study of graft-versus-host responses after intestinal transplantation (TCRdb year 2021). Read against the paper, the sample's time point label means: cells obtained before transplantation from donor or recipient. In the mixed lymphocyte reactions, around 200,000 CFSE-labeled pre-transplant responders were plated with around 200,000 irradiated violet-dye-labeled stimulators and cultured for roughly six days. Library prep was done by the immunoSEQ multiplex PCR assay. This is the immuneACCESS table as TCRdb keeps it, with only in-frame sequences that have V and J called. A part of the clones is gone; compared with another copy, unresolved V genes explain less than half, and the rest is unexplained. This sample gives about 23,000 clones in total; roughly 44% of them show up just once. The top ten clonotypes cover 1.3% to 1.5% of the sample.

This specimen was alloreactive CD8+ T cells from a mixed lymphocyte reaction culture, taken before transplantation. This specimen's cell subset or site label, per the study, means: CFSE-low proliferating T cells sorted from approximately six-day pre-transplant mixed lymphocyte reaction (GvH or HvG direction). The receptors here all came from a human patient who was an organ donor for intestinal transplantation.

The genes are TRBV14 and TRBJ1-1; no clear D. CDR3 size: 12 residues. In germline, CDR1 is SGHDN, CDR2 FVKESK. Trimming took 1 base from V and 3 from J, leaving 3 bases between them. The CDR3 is CASSQGYTEAFF. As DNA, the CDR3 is TGTGCCAGCAGCCAAGGGTACACTGAAGCTTTCTTT.

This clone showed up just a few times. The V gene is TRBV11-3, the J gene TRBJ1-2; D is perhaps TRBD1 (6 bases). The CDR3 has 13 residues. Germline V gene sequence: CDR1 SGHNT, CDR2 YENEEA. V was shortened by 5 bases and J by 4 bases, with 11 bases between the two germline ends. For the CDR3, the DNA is TGTGCCAGCAGCCCGACGGGGGCCTATGGCTACACCTTC. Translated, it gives CASSPTGAYGYTF.

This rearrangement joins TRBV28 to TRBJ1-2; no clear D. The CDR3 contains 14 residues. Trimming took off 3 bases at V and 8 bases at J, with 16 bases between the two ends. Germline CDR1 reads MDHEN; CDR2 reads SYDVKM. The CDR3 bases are TGTGCCAGCAGTTTGGATGAGGACTTGAGGGGCTACACCTTC. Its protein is CASSLDEDLRGYTF.

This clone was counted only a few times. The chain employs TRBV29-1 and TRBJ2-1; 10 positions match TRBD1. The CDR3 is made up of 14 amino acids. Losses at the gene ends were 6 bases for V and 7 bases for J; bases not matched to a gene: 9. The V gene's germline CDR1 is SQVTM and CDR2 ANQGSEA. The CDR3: CSVNRDRGSNEQFF. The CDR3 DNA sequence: TGCAGCGTGAACCGGGACAGGGGATCGAATGAGCAGTTCTTC.

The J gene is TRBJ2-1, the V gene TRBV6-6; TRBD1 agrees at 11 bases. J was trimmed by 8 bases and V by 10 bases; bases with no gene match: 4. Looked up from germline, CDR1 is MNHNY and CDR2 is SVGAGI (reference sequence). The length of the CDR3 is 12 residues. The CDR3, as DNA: TGTGCCACCGGACAGGGGGCGGATGAGCAGTTCTTC. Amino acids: CATGQGADEQFF.

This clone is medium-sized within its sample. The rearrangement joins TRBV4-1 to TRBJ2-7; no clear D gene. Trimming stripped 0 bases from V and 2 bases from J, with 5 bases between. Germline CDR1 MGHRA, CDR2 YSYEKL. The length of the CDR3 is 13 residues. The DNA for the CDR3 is TGCGCCAGCAGCCAAGAATCAACCTACGAGCAGTACTTC. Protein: CASSQESTYEQYF.

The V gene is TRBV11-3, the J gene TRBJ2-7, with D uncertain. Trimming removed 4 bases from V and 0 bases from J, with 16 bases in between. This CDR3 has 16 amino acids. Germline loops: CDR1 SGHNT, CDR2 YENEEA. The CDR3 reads CASSSPQSAVSYEQYF. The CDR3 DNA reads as TGTGCCAGCAGCTCCCCTCAAAGCGCTGTCTCCTACGAGCAGTACTTC.

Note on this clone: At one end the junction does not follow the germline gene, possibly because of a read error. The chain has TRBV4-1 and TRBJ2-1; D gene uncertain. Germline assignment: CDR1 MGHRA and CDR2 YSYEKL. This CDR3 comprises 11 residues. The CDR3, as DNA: TGTGCCAGCAGCCTCAGCGATGAGCAGTTCTTC. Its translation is CASSLSDEQFF.

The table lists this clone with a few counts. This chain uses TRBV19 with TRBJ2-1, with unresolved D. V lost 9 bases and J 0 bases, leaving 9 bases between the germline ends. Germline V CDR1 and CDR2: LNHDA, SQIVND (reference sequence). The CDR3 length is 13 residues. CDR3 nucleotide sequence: TGTGCCAGCAGTCCGAGCTCCTACAATGAGCAGTTCTTC. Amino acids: CASSPSSYNEQFF.

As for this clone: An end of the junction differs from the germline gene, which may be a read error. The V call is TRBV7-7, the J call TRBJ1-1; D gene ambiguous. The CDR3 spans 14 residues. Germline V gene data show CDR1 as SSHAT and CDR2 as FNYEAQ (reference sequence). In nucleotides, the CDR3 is TGTGCTAGCAGCTTCGGGCCGCTGAACACTGAAGCTTTCTTT. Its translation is CASSFGPLNTEAFF.

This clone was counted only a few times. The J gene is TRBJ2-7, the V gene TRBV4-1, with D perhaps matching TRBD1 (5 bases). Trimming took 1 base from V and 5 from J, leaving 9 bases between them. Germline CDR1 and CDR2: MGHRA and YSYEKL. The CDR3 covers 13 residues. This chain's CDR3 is CASSQVDSHEQYF. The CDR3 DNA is TGCGCCAGCAGCCAAGTCGACAGCCACGAGCAGTACTTC.

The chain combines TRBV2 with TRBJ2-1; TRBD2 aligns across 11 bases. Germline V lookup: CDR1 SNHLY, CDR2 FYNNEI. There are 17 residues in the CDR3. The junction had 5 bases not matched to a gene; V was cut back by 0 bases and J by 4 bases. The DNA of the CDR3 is TGTGCCAGCAGTGAAGCCTCTAGCGGGAGGCCATACAATGAGCAGTTCTTC. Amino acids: CASSEASSGRPYNEQFF.

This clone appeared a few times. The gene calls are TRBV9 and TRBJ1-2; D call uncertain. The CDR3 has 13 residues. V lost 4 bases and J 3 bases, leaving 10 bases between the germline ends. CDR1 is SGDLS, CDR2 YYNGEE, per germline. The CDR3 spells CASSHGRDYGYTF. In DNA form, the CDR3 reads TGTGCCAGCAGCCATGGACGGGACTATGGCTACACCTTC.